A single sample is the source of the 17 T cell receptor beta chains below, sequenced in a study of T cells in localized non-small cell lung cancer. Produced via immunoSEQ multiplex PCR; TCRdb's table is partial and in-frame only. The data show about 9,600 clones, with roughly 91% seen just once and about a sixth held by the top ten. Sequencing used peripheral blood, obtained before any cancer treatment. These TCRs come from a male donor at least 60 years old with stage III squamous cell lung carcinoma.

The chain has TRBV9 and TRBJ1-2; maybe TRBD1 (5 bases). The germline V gene has CDR1 SGDLS and CDR2 YYNGEE. The ends were cut back, 0 bases at V and 5 bases at J, with 14 bases in the middle. The CDR3 loop spans 15 amino acids. DNA for the CDR3: TGTGCCAGCAGCGTAGGGTCAGGGAGTAATTATGGCTACACCTTC. Amino acids: CASSVGSGSNYGYTF. Combining the CDR3 with reference TRBV9 and TRBJ1-2 gives the whole variable domain DSGVTQTPKHLITATGQRVTLRCSPRSGDLSVYWYQQSLDQGLQFLIQYYNGEERAKGNILERFSAQQFPDLHSELNLSSLELGDSALYFCASSVGSGSNYGYTFGSGTRLTVV.

The J gene is TRBJ1-5, the V gene TRBV30; a weak D match, TRBD1 (6 bases). Deletions cut 1 base from V and 2 bases from J, with 15 bases between. The CDR3 is 16 residues long. Germline V gene data show CDR1 as GTSNPN and CDR2 as SVGIG (reference sequence). The CDR3 reads CAWSGGGRGGNQPQHF. CDR3 sequence (DNA): TGTGCCTGGAGTGGTGGGGGCAGGGGAGGCAATCAGCCCCAGCATTTT.

The chain combines TRBV18 with TRBJ2-1; 8 nucleotides align to TRBD2. Germline trimming cut 6 bases from V and 7 bases from J; bases unmatched to any gene: 11. The CDR3 has 15 residues. Germline V gene data show CDR1 as KGHSH and CDR2 as LQKENI. The DNA for the CDR3 is TGTGCCAGCTCGCCGCTGGGACTAGTTAAGAATGAGCAGTTCTTC. It yields the protein CASSPLGLVKNEQFF.

The gene calls are TRBV4-3 and TRBJ2-7; tentatively, D is TRBD2 (7 bases). CDR1 is LGHNA, CDR2 YSLEER, per germline. The CDR3 sequence is 13 residues long. Trimming cost V 6 bases and J 5 bases, with 14 bases left between them. CDR3 DNA: TGCGCCAGCAGTTTGGGGGGGGCTAACGAGCAGTACTTC. Translated: CASSLGGANEQYF.

The V gene is TRBV7-8, the J gene TRBJ2-1; 11 bases align to TRBD2. J lost 9 bases, V lost 4 bases, and 8 bases had no gene match. Looked up from germline, CDR1 is SGHVS and CDR2 is FQNEAQ. This CDR3 contains 15 residues. CDR3 protein: CASSWLAGGSSEQFF. DNA for the CDR3: TGTGCCAGCAGCTGGCTAGCGGGGGGATCGTCTGAGCAGTTCTTC. Full variable domain (rest looked up from reference TRBV7-8 and TRBJ2-1): GAGVSQSPRYKVAKRGQDVALRCDPISGHVSLFWYQQALGQGPEFLTYFQNEAQLDKSGLPSDRFFAERPEGSVSTLKIQRTQQEDSAVYLCASSWLAGGSSEQFFGPGTRLTVL.

The CDR3 is CASRPGGPNTGELFF. The CDR3 DNA follows: TGTGCCAGCAGACCCGGGGGCCCCAACACCGGGGAGCTGTTTTTT. The rearrangement joins TRBV5-5 to TRBJ2-2; D might be TRBD1 or TRBD2, each matching 6 bases. Trimming shortened V by 5 bases and J by 2 bases, and 13 bases separated the two germline ends. Germline CDR1 is SGHKS and CDR2 is YYEKEE (reference sequence). This CDR3 spans 15 amino acids.

The V call is TRBV27, the J call TRBJ1-5, with D perhaps matching TRBD1 (5 bases). Looked up from germline, CDR1 is MNHEY and CDR2 is SMNVEV (reference sequence). The ends were cut back, 8 bases at V and 9 bases at J, with 23 bases in the middle. This CDR3 contains 15 residues. DNA for the CDR3: TGTGCCAGCTCCTTCGGGGGGGACCTCCTTTGGCCCCAGCATTTT. Translating gives CASSFGGDLLWPQHF.

This chain connects TRBV28 to TRBJ1-1; 7 nucleotides match TRBD1. Trimming at V came to 6 bases and at J to 4 bases, leaving 5 bases not matched to a gene. The CDR3 length is 13 residues. The germline CDR1 and CDR2 sequences are MDHEN and SYDVKM. This chain's CDR3 is CASSQTGSTEAFF. CDR3 nucleotide sequence: TGTGCCAGCAGCCAGACAGGGAGCACTGAAGCTTTCTTT.

The chain uses TRBV6-1 and TRBJ1-5; D possibly corresponds to TRBD1 (5 bases). Looked up from germline, CDR1 is MNHNS and CDR2 is SASEGT. The V gene lost 1 base and the J gene lost 1 base, with 11 bases spanning the gap. This CDR3 has 16 amino acids. The CDR3 sequence is CASSEGQGASNQPQHF. CDR3 nucleotides: TGTGCCAGCAGTGAAGGGCAGGGAGCCAGCAATCAGCCCCAGCATTTT.

This chain uses TRBV25-1 with TRBJ2-7; D uncertain. The V gene lost 6 bases and the J gene lost 2 bases, with 8 bases spanning the gap. Germline assignment: CDR1 MGHDK and CDR2 SYGVNS. The CDR3 totals 12 residues. CDR3 amino acids: CASRFGTYEQYF. As DNA, the CDR3 is TGTGCCAGCAGATTCGGAACCTACGAGCAGTACTTC.

The J gene is TRBJ1-1, the V gene TRBV18, with D perhaps matching TRBD1 (6 bases). The CDR3 has 14 residues. CDR1 is KGHSH, CDR2 LQKENI, per germline. V was pared by 0 bases and J by 5 bases, with 10 bases between. CDR3 protein: CASSPPAGVTEAFF. As DNA, the CDR3 is TGTGCCAGCTCACCACCGGCAGGGGTAACTGAAGCTTTCTTT.

The chain recombines TRBV19 with TRBJ2-1; no reliable D call. CDR1 is LNHDA, CDR2 SQIVND, per germline (reference sequence). The CDR3 length is 12 residues. Trimming took 2 bases from V and 5 from J, leaving 4 bases between them. DNA of the CDR3: TGTGCCAGTAGTATACAGGACAATGAGCAGTTCTTC. It specifies CASSIQDNEQFF.

The chain is built from TRBV7-3 and TRBJ2-1; no definite D call. CDR1 and CDR2 from the germline V gene are SGHTA and FQGTGA. The CDR3 spans 13 residues. V lost 0 bases and J lost 10, with 10 bases in between. The chain's CDR3 is CASSLTALREQFF. DNA for the CDR3: TGTGCCAGCAGCTTAACGGCGCTGCGGGAGCAGTTCTTC.

The rearrangement links TRBV11-2 to TRBJ2-3, with 9 bases lining up with TRBD1. Germline V lookup: CDR1 SGHAT, CDR2 FQNNGV. CDR3 size: 18 residues. V was clipped by 4 bases and J by 5 bases; unmatched bases: 16. For the CDR3, the DNA is TGTGCCAGCAGCTCTTATCCGGGACAGGGACATGGCGAAGATACGCAGTATTTT. Translation: CASSSYPGQGHGEDTQYF.

The V gene is TRBV11-2, the J gene TRBJ2-1, with D possibly called TRBD1 or TRBD2 (5 bases each). The germline V and J ends were trimmed by 0 bases and 7 bases, with 16 bases remaining between them. CDR3 size: 16 residues. Germline V lookup: CDR1 SGHAT, CDR2 FQNNGV. The CDR3 bases are TGTGCCAGCAGCTTAGACTTGATCGGGACGGGGAATGAGCAGTTCTTC. Its translation is CASSLDLIGTGNEQFF. Full variable domain (rest looked up from reference TRBV11-2 and TRBJ2-1): EAGVAQSPRYKIIEKRQSVAFWCNPISGHATLYWYQQILGQGPKLLIQFQNNGVVDDSQLPKDRFSAERLKGVDSTLKIQPAKLEDSAVYLCASSLDLIGTGNEQFFGPGTRLTVL.

The rearrangement links TRBV5-1 to TRBJ1-4, with 7 nucleotides matching TRBD1. In germline, CDR1 is SGHRS, CDR2 YFSETQ. Unmatched junction bases numbered 8, after V lost 5 bases and J lost 7 bases. The CDR3 totals 14 residues. CDR3 residues: CASSPTGISEKLFF. The CDR3 region has the DNA TGCGCCAGCAGTCCGACAGGGATTAGTGAAAAACTGTTTTTT.

This clone was observed a few times. The chain combines TRBV11-2 with TRBJ1-1; D unclear. This CDR3 contains 13 residues. CDR1 SGHAT and CDR2 FQNNGV come from the germline V gene. The V end was cut by 1 base, the J end by 1 base, with 4 bases between. The CDR3 protein is CASSLGWNTEAFF. In DNA, the CDR3 is TGTGCCAGCAGCTTAGGGTGGAACACTGAAGCTTTCTTT.